This T cell receptor beta chain was obtained from a study of spatial heterogeneity in lung cancer. Study at large: Sequence detection consistently recorded a greater number of beta-chain than alpha-chain sequences. Within raw reads, each unique TCR and UMI combination appeared on average more than ten times.

This clonotype is medium-sized within its sample. Time point indicated: sample taken at primary tumor resection. The authors sequenced whole RNA from tumor, nontumor lung or frozen PBMC without sorting. The 60 to 90 donors had untreated early-stage non-small cell lung cancer. A distinct unique molecular identifier was carried by each TCR cDNA molecule. TCRdb redid the calling of the 5' RACE reads with MiXCR, one entry per CDR3 protein. This table has fewer than 3,000 distinct CDR3 sequences, 10% to 15% appearing once. The J segment lost 5 bases and the V segment lost 6 bases, leaving 9 bases of the junction unmatched. This CDR3 has 15 residues. Germline CDR1 reads MNHNY; CDR2 reads SVGAGI (reference sequence).

The chain combines TRBV6-6 with TRBJ1-2, with 10 positions matching TRBD1. The specimen was normal lung tissue next to the tumor, collected at surgery. The TCR originated in a male donor with early-stage non-small cell lung cancer. The CDR3 here is CASRAGTGEWYGYTF. The CDR3 nucleotides are TGTGCCAGCAGAGCCGGGACAGGGGAATGGTATGGCTACACCTTC.